The clone carrying this T cell receptor (beta chain) was seen a few times. The antigen remains unidentified. This sample was included in a study of beta chain features in type 1 diabetes. Overall study: Examination of sorted cells across all samples involved over 85,000,000 cells.

The V and J ends lost 1 base and 0 bases respectively, with 11 bases between them. The CDR3 loop spans 15 amino acids. The germline V gene has CDR1 SGDLS and CDR2 YYNGEE. The investigators reverse transcribed all of the isolated RNA, so they sequenced expressed TCRB transcripts. Sequencing used immunoSEQ multiplex PCR; TCRdb keeps in-frame clones, though not all of them. The profile shows under 400,000 clones, roughly 15% of them singletons. Study outcomes and limitations: Moderate yet significant TCRB CDR3 shortening was seen in Type 1 diabetes patients in all four CD4+ subsets.

Cells sorted by CD45RO/CCR7/CD25/CD127/CD95/CD27 comprised CD4+ naive, central memory, regulatory and stem cell-like memory cells. Sorted cells reached over 95% purity in every population. This rearrangement joins TRBV9 to TRBJ2-7; D is unresolved. The sample consisted of central memory CD4+ T cells from blood. The receptor was isolated from a young man in good health. The CDR3 loop reads CASSVRPVSSYEQYF. The CDR3 bases are TGTGCCAGCAGCGTACGCCCCGTCAGCTCCTACGAGCAGTACTTC.